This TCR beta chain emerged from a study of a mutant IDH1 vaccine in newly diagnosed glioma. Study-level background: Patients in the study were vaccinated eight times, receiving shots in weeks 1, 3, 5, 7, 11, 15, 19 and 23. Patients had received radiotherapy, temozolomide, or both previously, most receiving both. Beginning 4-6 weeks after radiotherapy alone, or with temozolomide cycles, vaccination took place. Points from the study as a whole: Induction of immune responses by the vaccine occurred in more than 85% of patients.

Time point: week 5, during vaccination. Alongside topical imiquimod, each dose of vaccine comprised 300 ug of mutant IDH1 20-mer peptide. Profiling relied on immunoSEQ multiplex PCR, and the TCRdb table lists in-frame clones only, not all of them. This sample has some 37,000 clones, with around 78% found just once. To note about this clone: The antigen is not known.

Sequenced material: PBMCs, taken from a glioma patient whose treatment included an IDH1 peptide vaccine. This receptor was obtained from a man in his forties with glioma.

Here the CDR3 reads CASSLWGQGLEETQYF. The CDR3, as DNA: TGTGCCAGCAGCTTATGGGGACAGGGTTTAGAAGAGACCCAGTACTTC. The J gene is TRBJ2-5, the V gene TRBV7-2; 9 nucleotides agree with TRBD1. V lost 2 bases and J lost 3; bases outside the gene matches: 7. The CDR3 spans 16 residues. Germline V lookup: CDR1 SGHTA, CDR2 FQGNSA.